This TCR beta chain was captured in a study of immune characterization of retroperitoneal liposarcoma. MiXCR, applied by TCRdb to the PCR reads, yields one record per CDR3 protein. Of about 10,000 distinct CDR3 sequences in the sample, 25% to 30% were seen once. This sequence was found in a male donor with retroperitoneal liposarcoma. Sequences were obtained from tumor tissue.

The CDR3 spells CASSGVLRGGYTDTQYF. CDR3 coding DNA: TGTGCCAGCAGTGGGGTCCTGCGGGGGGGCTATACAGATACGCAGTATTTT. This chain uses TRBV6-1 with TRBJ2-3, with 9 bases fitting TRBD2. Germline values: CDR1 MNHNS, CDR2 SASEGT. V shed 4 bases and J 3 bases; nucleotides not matched to a gene: 11. The CDR3 runs to 17 residues.